Sequencing of this T cell receptor beta chain was carried out in a study of regulatory T cells in long-lasting Graves disease. Points from the study as a whole: With under 3,500 shared public clonotypes, persistent patients exceeded new patients, who shared around 970. Repertoires from persistent disease leaned toward TRBV28, TRBJ1-2 and TRBJ2-5.

Time point of the sample: newly diagnosed GD, antithyroid drugs for less than 3 months. Extracted RNA from PBMCs served as the source of the TCR library. This CDR3 has 16 amino acids. Trimming took 1 base from V and 8 from J, leaving 18 bases between them. CDR1 and CDR2 from the germline V gene are DFQATT and SNEGSKA (reference sequence). This clonotype was observed a handful of times. Its antigen is as yet unknown. Arm-PCR with iRepertoire HTBI primers amplified the CDR3 regions for these TCR beta libraries. Authors' processing steps: Across the samples, identification revealed approximately 66 TRBV and roughly 13 TRBJ segments. MiXCR, run by TCRdb on the multiplex PCR reads, gives a single entry per CDR3 protein. The authors' filters were not applied to this entry. This repertoire shows 350,000 to 550,000 distinct CDR3 sequences, around 15% found once; its top ten account for approximately 15%. Separately, the same data were catalogued under a study of T cells in Graves' hyperthyroidism and ophthalmopathy. That report adds: HTBI primers drove first-round RT-PCR of the TCR CDR3.

This chain links TRBV20-1 with TRBJ1-6; D gene ambiguous. The specimen comprised peripheral blood mononuclear cells (PBMCs), sampled at new diagnosis, from a patient treated with antithyroid drugs. The source of this sequence is a woman between 50 and 59 years old with Graves disease. The DNA of the CDR3 is TGCAGTGCTAGAGGGATCGACGACGGTGTTTATTCACCCCTCCACTTT. This gives the protein CSARGIDDGVYSPLHF.